The source of this T cell receptor beta chain is a study of cytomegalovirus exposure and HLA in healthy donors. Study conclusions and caveats: An analysis was carried out later, and it reportedly showed fewer N-insertions in an Asian-associated ancestry cluster than the roughly 670-donor mean. In a later analysis, CMV-associated beta chains were mostly HLA-associated, it appeared.

V lost 1 base and J lost 4, with 8 bases in between. In germline, CDR1 is SGHTA, CDR2 FQGNSA. The CDR3 spans 14 residues. Researchers ran the PCR with 60 Vbeta and 13 Jbeta primers. In the original processing: Counted up in a later analysis, unique TCR beta chains came to approximately 77 million, with about 9.9 million shared. Some clones are missing from TCRdb's copy, which holds only in-frame ones; the method was immunoSEQ multiplex PCR. The DNA gave D and trimming, while V, J and clone size come from that table. The sample lists about 180,000 clones; around four fifths were seen once. At the time of sampling, donors were nominally healthy, though unrecorded immune exposures were likely. As for this clone: Its target is unknown.

Sequencing was carried out using PBMCs. This TCR was sampled from a boy aged 2 to 9 in good health and CMV-seronegative. J is TRBJ2-1 and V is TRBV7-2, with a weak D call TRBD2 (5 bases). CDR3 sequence (DNA): TGTGCCAGCAGCTTAGGAAGGGAGTACAATGAGCAGTTCTTC. This gives the protein CASSLGREYNEQFF.